Sequencing of this TCR beta chain was carried out in a study of blood T cell repertoires in COVID-19 (dated by TCRdb to about 2020). Looking at the study overall: Samples covering the acute and convalescent phases of COVID-19 were provided by collaborators in the United States, Italy and Spain. Nearly every sample came with metadata listing a de-identified subject ID, COVID-19 status, age in years and sex. Subjects who had been exposed to COVID-19, were actively infected with it, or had recovered from it provided the deeply sampled blood TCRbeta repertoires that made up the dataset. The material from the prospective study consisted of cDNA or gDNA derived from T cells, B-cell-depleted T cells, or PBMCs. The repertoires were released in a freely available public database intended as a resource for research on the immune response to SARS-CoV-2. The samples were drawn from the first 160 participants of the ongoing ImmuneRACE study and from 950 to 1,500 subjects provided by 6 global collaborators. HLA class I and class II types, where available, came from metadata supplied by the sample provider rather than from assay-based typing.

Trimming accounts for 4 bases at V and 7 bases at J, while the number of junction bases matched to no gene is 5. As encoded in the germline V gene, CDR1 is SGHTA while CDR2 is FQGTGA. Including the terminal cysteine and phenylalanine, the CDR3 comprises 13 residues. Solely the CDR3 DNA is kept, with 39 bases framed from the first base. TCRbeta CDR3 regions were amplified from genomic DNA using the immunoSEQ Assay, a bias-controlled multiplex PCR. Under the source paper's analysis protocol: Within the assay, amplification of reference gene primers was used to estimate how many nucleated cells each sample contained. To quantify the absolute abundance of each unique TCRbeta CDR3 rearrangement, sequence reads were collapsed and filtered. For each sample, productive Simpson clonality was calculated as the square root of Simpson's diversity index over productive rearrangements. In its TCRdb copy, this immuneACCESS table keeps in-frame sequences only and misses some clones. Where compared with another copy, unresolved V genes explain less than half of these, and the others have no known cause. V and J calls and clone size are those listed in that table; D and trimming were worked out from the DNA. The sample data list around 100,000 clones, and 92% of these were observed just once. The ten top clones hold more than 5% of the sample.

Collaborating institutions collected whole blood in K2EDTA tubes following their own protocols. For TCRbeta analysis, collaborators shipped samples in one of three forms: frozen whole blood, isolated PBMCs, or DNA extracted from either of those sample types. Details on this clone: Its antigen is unknown. No clone much larger than this one lies a single base away; base qualities are absent.

Broad study findings and their caveats: How much clinical and demographic metadata was included differed by source and by participant, and the metadata was provided uncurated.

Sample: peripheral blood. The TCR comes from a man aged 45-65 years with active COVID-19. The chain is assembled from TRBV7-3 and TRBJ2-5; the junction holds 8 bases that match TRBD1. The bases are TGTGCCAGCAGCTCAGGGGGCCCGAGGACCCAGTACTTC. This is translated as CASSSGGPRTQYF.